The 11 T cell receptor beta chains in this list originate from one sample, sequenced in a study of cytomegalovirus exposure and HLA in healthy donors. The PCR had 60 Vbeta and 13 Jbeta primers. The method was immunoSEQ multiplex PCR; TCRdb's version includes in-frame clones alone and lacks a portion of them. The repertoire holds 90,000 to 110,000 clones, with around 75% as singletons. The sample taken for sequencing was PBMCs. These receptors were obtained from a man aged 35-49 years in good health and CMV-seronegative.

The V and J genes are TRBV7-2 and TRBJ2-7; TRBD1 agrees at 7 bases. Losses at the gene ends were 7 bases for V and 3 bases for J; bases not matched to a gene: 9. The germline V gene has CDR1 SGHTA and CDR2 FQGNSA. This CDR3 has 14 residues. The CDR3 reads CASTYLGTDYEQYF. The CDR3, as DNA: TGTGCCAGCACCTATTTAGGGACAGACTACGAGCAGTACTTC.

The chain is built from TRBV20-1 and TRBJ2-3; no clear D gene. CDR1 and CDR2 (germline): DFQATT, SNEGSKA (reference sequence). Trimming cost V 3 bases and J 5 bases, with 6 bases left between them. The CDR3 length is 11 residues. The CDR3: CSARSGDTQYF. CDR3 coding DNA: TGCAGTGCTAGGTCGGGAGATACGCAGTATTTT.

This clone was observed once. V and J are TRBV5-1 and TRBJ2-5; D gene uncertain. V lost 2 bases and J lost 0, with 23 bases in between. The CDR3 has 19 amino acids. Germline assignment: CDR1 SGHRS and CDR2 YFSETQ. The CDR3 nucleotides read TGCGCCAGCAGCTTCTTCGGGTCGTTACAAAGGAGATACCAAGAGACCCAGTACTTC. It codes for CASSFFGSLQRRYQETQYF.

The CDR3 protein is CASQATRQAQETQYF. CDR3 bases: TGTGCCAGCCAAGCGACCAGACAGGCCCAAGAGACCCAGTACTTC. V usage is TRBV28 and J usage is TRBJ2-5, with TRBD1 as a possible D gene (6 bases). Trimming pared 8 bases from V and 1 base from J, leaving 17 bases between. The CDR3 is made up of 15 amino acids. The germline V gene encodes CDR1 MDHEN and CDR2 SYDVKM.

V gene TRBV4-1 combines with J gene TRBJ1-2; no reliable D call. Per germline, CDR1 MGHRA and CDR2 YSYEKL. Between the trimmed V and J ends, which lost 0 bases and 0 bases, there was a span of 8 bases. There are 15 residues in the CDR3. The CDR3 sequence is CASSQEERANYGYTF. The CDR3 nucleotides are TGCGCCAGCAGCCAAGAGGAGAGAGCTAACTATGGCTACACCTTC.

This clone was observed a few times. V usage is TRBV29-1 and J usage is TRBJ2-1, with D possibly being TRBD2 (5 bases). Germline CDR1 reads SQVTM; CDR2 reads ANQGSEA. CDR3 length: 11 residues. The V end lost 4 bases, the J end lost 5 bases, and 6 bases lay between the germline ends. The CDR3 loop is CSVAGNNEQFF. Written as DNA, the CDR3 is TGCAGCGTTGCCGGGAACAATGAGCAGTTCTTC.

V usage is TRBV18 and J usage is TRBJ1-5; maybe TRBD1 (5 bases). V was pared by 2 bases and J by 3 bases, with 14 bases between. Germline CDR1 reads KGHSH; CDR2 reads LQKENI. The CDR3 sequence is 16 residues long. This CDR3 reads CASSPERTLFNQPQHF. CDR3 DNA: TGTGCCAGCTCACCAGAGAGGACATTATTCAATCAGCCCCAGCATTTT. Full variable domain (rest looked up from reference TRBV18 and TRBJ1-5): NAGVMQNPRHLVRRRGQEARLRCSPMKGHSHVYWYRQLPEEGLKFMVYLQKENIIDESGMPKERFSAEFPKEGPSILRIQQVVRGDSAAYFCASSPERTLFNQPQHFGDGTRLSIL.

There are a few counts of this clone. The sample carries other DNA sequences with the same CDR3. J is TRBJ1-5 and V is TRBV4-1; TRBD1 matches 8 bases. The J segment lost 2 bases and the V segment lost 3 bases, leaving 3 bases of the junction unmatched. From germline, CDR1 is MGHRA and CDR2 YSYEKL. CDR3 size: 15 residues. DNA for the CDR3: TGCGCCAGCAGCCAGGACAGGGCAGGCAATCAGCCCCAGCATTTT. Protein product: CASSQDRAGNQPQHF.

The J gene is TRBJ2-7, the V gene TRBV4-1; the D is unclear. The CDR3 spans 14 residues. V was cut by 2 bases and J by 2 bases, with 10 bases left in between. The germline CDR1 and CDR2 sequences are MGHRA and YSYEKL. As DNA, the CDR3 is TGCGCCAGCAGCCAACAGACAATAACCTACGAGCAGTACTTC. It codes for CASSQQTITYEQYF.

The chain couples TRBV5-6 to TRBJ2-1, with D uncertain. This CDR3 spans 13 amino acids. V was trimmed by 0 bases and J by 7 bases, leaving 8 bases between them. Germline CDR1 is SGHDT and CDR2 is YYEEEE. DNA of the CDR3: TGTGCCAGCAGCTTGGCCCAGGATAATGAGCAGTTCTTC. Residues: CASSLAQDNEQFF.

The chain combines TRBV2 with TRBJ2-2; 10 bases line up with TRBD2. Germline V gene data show CDR1 as SNHLY and CDR2 as FYNNEI. Trimming at V came to 6 bases and at J to 6 bases, leaving 1 base not matched to a gene. The CDR3 loop spans 13 amino acids. CDR3 sequence: CASSGTSAGELFF. Written as DNA, the CDR3 is TGTGCCAGCAGCGGGACTAGCGCCGGGGAGCTGTTTTTT. Based on the CDR3 plus reference TRBV2 and TRBJ2-2, the full variable domain is EPEVTQTPSHQVTQMGQEVILRCVPISNHLYFYWYRQILGQKVEFLVSFYNNEISEKSEIFDDQFSVERPDGSNFTLKIRSTKLEDSAMYFCASSGTSAGELFFGEGSRLTVL.